The clone carrying this T cell receptor beta chain occurred many times. Its antigen is unknown. The data stem from a study of T cell repertoires in cytomegalovirus infection. About the study: Recently identified HLA-C-restricted CMV epitopes were among the peptides used. Based on public TCR beta signatures, there were indications of CMV infection and of a matching HLA type.

Whole-study results and caveats: Dominating the ex vivo response were TCR beta clonotypes that were CMV-specific and HLA-C-restricted. Pooled public TCR beta family frequency picked out CMV carriers with the relevant HLA.

The V segment lost 2 bases and the J segment 6 bases; nucleotides outside the gene matches: 7. This CDR3 contains 16 residues. Germline values: CDR1 SGHVS, CDR2 FQNEAQ. Each CDR3 protein gets one entry after TCRdb re-called the reads with MiXCR. The data contain fewer than 900,000 distinct CDR3 sequences, 25% to 30% of them singletons. The sample consisted of cultured CD8+ T cells from PBMCs, taken from culture after CMV antigen stimulation. The TCR comes from a human donor in good health (CMV status not recorded). Some clones in this sample may be carry-over from other donors' samples. This chain links TRBV7-8 with TRBJ2-1; 10 bases agree with TRBD2. The CDR3 sequence is CASSLRPSGGVNEQFF. CDR3 nucleotide sequence: TGTGCCAGCAGCTTAAGACCGAGCGGGGGGGTCAATGAGCAGTTCTTC. Together with reference TRBV7-8 and TRBJ2-1, the CDR3 gives the full variable domain: GAGVSQSPRYKVAKRGQDVALRCDPISGHVSLFWYQQALGQGPEFLTYFQNEAQLDKSGLPSDRFFAERPEGSVSTLKIQRTQQEDSAVYLCASSLRPSGGVNEQFFGPGTRLTVL.